Reported below is one T cell receptor (beta chain). The data belong to a study of CD8+CD57+ T cells in acquired aplastic anemia. Those patients picked for sequencing had displayed CD8+CD57+ cell expansion on flow cytometry. Germline CDR1 is LNHDA and CDR2 is SQIVND (reference sequence). The CDR3 covers 11 residues. Trimming left V 10 bases short and J 11 bases short, with 15 bases between. TCR beta VDJ and CDR3 were profiled, and genomic DNA was the template. TCRdb re-analysed the reads in MiXCR, keeping a single row per CDR3 protein. The sample shows 150,000 to 200,000 distinct CDR3 sequences, around half of them seen only once.

Source material: sorted CD4+, CD8+, or CD8+CD57+ T cells (not recorded which) from PBMCs. This sequence was found in a human donor with aplastic anemia. V usage is TRBV19 and J usage is TRBJ1-5; no reliable D call. CDR3 sequence reads: CATTLDTSQHF. The CDR3 coding sequence is TGTGCCACCACACTTGACACGTCCCAGCATTTT.